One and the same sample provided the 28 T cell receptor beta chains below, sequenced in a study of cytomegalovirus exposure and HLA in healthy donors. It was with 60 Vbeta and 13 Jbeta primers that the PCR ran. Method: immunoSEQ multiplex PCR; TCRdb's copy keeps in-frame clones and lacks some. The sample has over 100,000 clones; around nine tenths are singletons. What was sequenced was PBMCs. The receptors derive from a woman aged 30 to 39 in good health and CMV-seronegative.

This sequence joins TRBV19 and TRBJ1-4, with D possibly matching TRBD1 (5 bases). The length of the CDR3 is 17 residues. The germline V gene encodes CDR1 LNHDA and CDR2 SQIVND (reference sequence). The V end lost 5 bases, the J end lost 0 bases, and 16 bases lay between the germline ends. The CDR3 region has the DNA TGTGCCAGTAGTTGGGGCCGGAGCCCACCAACTAATGAAAAACTGTTTTTT. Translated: CASSWGRSPPTNEKLFF.

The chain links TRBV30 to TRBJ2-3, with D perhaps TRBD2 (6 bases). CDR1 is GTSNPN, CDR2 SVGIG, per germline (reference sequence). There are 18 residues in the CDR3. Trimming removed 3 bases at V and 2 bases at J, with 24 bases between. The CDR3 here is CAWRTPWERVGLTDTQYF. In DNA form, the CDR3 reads TGTGCCTGGAGGACCCCCTGGGAGCGGGTAGGGCTCACAGATACGCAGTATTTT.

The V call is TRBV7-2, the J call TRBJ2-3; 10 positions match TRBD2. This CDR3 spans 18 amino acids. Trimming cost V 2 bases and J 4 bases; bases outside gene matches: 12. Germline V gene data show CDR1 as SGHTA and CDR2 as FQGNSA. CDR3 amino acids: CASSLRNIAGGLPDTQYF. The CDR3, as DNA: TGTGCCAGCAGCTTACGGAATATAGCGGGAGGTCTCCCAGATACGCAGTATTTT.

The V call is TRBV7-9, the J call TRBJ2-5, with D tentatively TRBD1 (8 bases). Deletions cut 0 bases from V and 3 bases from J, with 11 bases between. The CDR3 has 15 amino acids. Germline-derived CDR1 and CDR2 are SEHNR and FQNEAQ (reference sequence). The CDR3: CASSLAQGGEETQYF. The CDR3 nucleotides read TGTGCCAGCAGCTTAGCACAGGGGGGGGAAGAGACCCAGTACTTC.

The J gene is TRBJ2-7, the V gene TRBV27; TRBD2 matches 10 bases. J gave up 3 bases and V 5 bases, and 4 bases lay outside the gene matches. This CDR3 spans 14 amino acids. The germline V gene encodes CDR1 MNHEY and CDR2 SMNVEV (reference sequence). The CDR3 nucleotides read TGTGCCAGCAGTGGTAGCGGGGGGTTCTACGAGCAGTACTTC. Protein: CASSGSGGFYEQYF.

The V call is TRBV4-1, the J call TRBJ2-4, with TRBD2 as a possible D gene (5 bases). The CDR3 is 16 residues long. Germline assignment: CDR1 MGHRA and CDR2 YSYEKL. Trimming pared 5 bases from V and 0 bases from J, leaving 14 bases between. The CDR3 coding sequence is TGCGCCAGCAGCTACCCTGCGGGCCTAGCCAAAAACATTCAGTACTTC. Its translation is CASSYPAGLAKNIQYF.

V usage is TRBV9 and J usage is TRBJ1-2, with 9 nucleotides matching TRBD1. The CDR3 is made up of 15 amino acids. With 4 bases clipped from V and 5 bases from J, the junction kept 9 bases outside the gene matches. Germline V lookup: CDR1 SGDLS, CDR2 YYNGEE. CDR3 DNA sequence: TGTGCCAGCAGCCCAAGTGGACAGGGGACATATGGCTACACCTTC. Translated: CASSPSGQGTYGYTF.

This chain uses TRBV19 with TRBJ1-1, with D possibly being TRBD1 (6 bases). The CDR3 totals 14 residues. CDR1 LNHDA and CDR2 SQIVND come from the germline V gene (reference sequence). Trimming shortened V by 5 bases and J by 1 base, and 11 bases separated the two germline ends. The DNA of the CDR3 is TGTGCCAGTAGTTTCGGGACACAGAACACTGAAGCTTTCTTT. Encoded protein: CASSFGTQNTEAFF.

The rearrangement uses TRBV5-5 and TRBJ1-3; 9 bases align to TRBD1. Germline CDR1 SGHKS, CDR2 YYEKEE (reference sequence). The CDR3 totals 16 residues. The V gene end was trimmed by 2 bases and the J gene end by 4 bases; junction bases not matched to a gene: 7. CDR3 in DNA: TGTGCCAGCAGCTTTTACAGGGGGCGTCGGGGAAACACCATATATTTT. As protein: CASSFYRGRRGNTIYF.

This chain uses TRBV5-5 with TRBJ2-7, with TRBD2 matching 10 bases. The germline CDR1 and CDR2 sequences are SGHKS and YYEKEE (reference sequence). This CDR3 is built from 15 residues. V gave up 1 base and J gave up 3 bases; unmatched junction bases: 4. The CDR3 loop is CASSLMASGSYEQYF. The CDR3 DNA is TGTGCCAGCAGCTTGATGGCTAGCGGGAGCTACGAGCAGTACTTC.

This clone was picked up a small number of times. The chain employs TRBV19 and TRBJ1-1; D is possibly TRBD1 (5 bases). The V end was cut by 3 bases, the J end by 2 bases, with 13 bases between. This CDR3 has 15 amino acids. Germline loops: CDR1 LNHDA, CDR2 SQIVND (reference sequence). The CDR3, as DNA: TGTGCCAGTAGTATGTTAGGGAGGGGCAACACTGAAGCTTTCTTT. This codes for CASSMLGRGNTEAFF. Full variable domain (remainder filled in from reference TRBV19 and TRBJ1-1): DGGITQSPKYLFRKEGQNVTLSCEQNLNHDAMYWYRQDPGQGLRLIYYSQIVNDFQKGDIAEGYSVSREKKESFPLTVTSAQKNPTAFYLCASSMLGRGNTEAFFGQGTRLTVV.

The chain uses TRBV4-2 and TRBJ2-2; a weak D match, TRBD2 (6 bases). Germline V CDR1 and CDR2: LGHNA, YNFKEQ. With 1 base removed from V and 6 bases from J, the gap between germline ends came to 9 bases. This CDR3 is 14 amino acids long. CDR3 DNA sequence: TGTGCCAGCAGCCAAGTATGGGAGGCCGGGGAGCTGTTTTTT. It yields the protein CASSQVWEAGELFF.

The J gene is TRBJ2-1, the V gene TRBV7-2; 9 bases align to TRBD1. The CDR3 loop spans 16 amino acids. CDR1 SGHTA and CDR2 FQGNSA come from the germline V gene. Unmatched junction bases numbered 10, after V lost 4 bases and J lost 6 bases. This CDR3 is CASSSGGTGYINEQFF. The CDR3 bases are TGTGCCAGCAGCTCAGGGGGGACAGGGTACATCAATGAGCAGTTCTTC.

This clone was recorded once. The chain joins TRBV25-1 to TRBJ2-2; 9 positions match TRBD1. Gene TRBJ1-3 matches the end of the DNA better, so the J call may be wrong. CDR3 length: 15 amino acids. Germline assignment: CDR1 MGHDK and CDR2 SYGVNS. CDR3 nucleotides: TGTGCCAGCAGTGAATCTCGGACAGGGGACAACACCATATATTTT. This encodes CASSESRTGDNTIYF.

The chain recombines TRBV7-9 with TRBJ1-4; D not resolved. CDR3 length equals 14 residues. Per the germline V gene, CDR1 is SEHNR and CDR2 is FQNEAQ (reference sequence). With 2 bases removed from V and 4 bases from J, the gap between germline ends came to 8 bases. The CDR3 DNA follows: TGTGCCAGCAGCTTACGCCGGGATAATGAAAAACTGTTTTTT. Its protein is CASSLRRDNEKLFF.

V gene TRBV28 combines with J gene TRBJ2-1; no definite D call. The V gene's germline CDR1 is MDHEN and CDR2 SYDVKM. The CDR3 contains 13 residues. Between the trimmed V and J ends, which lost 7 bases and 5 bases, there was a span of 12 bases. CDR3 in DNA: TGTGCCAGCACCTCCCACGACAACAATGAGCAGTTCTTC. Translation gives CASTSHDNNEQFF.

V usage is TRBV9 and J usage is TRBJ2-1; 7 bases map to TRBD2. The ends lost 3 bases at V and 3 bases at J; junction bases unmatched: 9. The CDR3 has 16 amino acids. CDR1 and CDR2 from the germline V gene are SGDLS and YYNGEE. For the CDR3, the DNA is TGTGCCAGCAGCGGGGAGACTAGCCCCGGCTACAATGAGCAGTTCTTC. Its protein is CASSGETSPGYNEQFF.

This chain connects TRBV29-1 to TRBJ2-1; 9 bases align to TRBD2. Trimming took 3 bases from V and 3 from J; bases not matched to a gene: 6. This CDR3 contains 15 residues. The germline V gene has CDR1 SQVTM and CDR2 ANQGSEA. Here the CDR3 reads CSVDYLAGNYNEQFF. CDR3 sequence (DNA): TGCAGCGTTGACTATCTAGCGGGAAACTACAATGAGCAGTTCTTC.

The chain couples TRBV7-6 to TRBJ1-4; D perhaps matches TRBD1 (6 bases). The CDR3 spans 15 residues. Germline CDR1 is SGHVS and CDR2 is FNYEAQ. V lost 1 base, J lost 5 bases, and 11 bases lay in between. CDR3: CASSLVGGLNEKLFF. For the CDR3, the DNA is TGTGCCAGCAGCTTAGTCGGGGGGCTCAATGAAAAACTGTTTTTT. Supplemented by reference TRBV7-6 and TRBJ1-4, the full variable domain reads GAGVSQSPRYKVTKRGQDVALRCDPISGHVSLYWYRQALGQGPEFLTYFNYEAQQDKSGLPNDRFSAERPEGSISTLTIQRTEQRDSAMYRCASSLVGGLNEKLFFGSGTQLSVL.

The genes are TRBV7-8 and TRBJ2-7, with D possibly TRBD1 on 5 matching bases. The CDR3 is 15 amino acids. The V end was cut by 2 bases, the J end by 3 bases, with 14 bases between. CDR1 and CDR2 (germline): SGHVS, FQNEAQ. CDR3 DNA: TGTGCCAGCAGCTTAAGACAGCTCACTAACTACGAGCAGTACTTC. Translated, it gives CASSLRQLTNYEQYF.

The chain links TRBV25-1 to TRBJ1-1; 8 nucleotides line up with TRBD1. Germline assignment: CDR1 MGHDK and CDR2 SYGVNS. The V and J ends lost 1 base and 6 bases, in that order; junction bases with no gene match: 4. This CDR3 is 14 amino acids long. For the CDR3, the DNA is TGTGCCAGCAGTGAATTCACAGGGGGTTCTGAAGCTTTCTTT. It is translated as CASSEFTGGSEAFF.

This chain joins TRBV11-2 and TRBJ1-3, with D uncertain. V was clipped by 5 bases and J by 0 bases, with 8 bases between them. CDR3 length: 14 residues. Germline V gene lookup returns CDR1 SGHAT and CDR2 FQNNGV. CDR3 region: CASSPPYSGNTIYF. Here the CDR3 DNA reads TGTGCCAGCAGCCCACCCTACTCTGGAAACACCATATATTTT.

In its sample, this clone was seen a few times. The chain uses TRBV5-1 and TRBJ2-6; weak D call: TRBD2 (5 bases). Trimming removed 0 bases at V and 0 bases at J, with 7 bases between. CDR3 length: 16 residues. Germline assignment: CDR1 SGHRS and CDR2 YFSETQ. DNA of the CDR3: TGCGCCAGCAGCTTGGGGGAGCACTCTGGGGCCAACGTCCTGACTTTC. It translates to CASSLGEHSGANVLTF.

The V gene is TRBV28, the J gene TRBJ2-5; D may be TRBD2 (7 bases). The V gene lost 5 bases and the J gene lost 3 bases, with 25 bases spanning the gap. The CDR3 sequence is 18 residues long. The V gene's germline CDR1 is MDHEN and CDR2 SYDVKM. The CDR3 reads CASSPLRGGAAAKETQYF. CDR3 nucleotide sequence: TGTGCCAGCAGTCCCCTAAGAGGGGGGGCCGCGGCGAAAGAGACCCAGTACTTC.

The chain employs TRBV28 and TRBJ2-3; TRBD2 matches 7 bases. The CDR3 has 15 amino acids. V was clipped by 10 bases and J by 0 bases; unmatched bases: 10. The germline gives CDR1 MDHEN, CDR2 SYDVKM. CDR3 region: CATETGGTSTDTQYF. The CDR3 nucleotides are TGTGCCACCGAGACGGGAGGAACCAGCACAGATACGCAGTATTTT.

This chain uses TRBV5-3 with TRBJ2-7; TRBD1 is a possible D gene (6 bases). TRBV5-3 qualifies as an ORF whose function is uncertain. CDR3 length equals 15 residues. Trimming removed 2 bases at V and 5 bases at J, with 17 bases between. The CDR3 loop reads CARSFGSGWGHEQYF. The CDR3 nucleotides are TGTGCCAGAAGCTTTGGGTCAGGCTGGGGGCACGAGCAGTACTTC.

The CDR3 nucleotides are TGTGCCAGCAGCCCCGGGACAGGGGATTTCCATGGCTACACCTTC. Its translation: CASSPGTGDFHGYTF. J is TRBJ1-2 and V is TRBV5-4; 10 nucleotides line up with TRBD1. The germline V gene encodes CDR1 SGHNT and CDR2 YYREEE (reference sequence). V lost 4 bases to trimming and J lost 6 bases; unmatched junction nucleotides: 9. This CDR3 has 15 residues. Full variable domain (remainder filled in from reference TRBV5-4 and TRBJ1-2): ETGVTQSPTHLIKTRGQQVTLRCSSQSGHNTVSWYQQALGQGPQFIFQYYREEENGRGNFPPRFSGLQFPNYSSELNVNALELDDSALYLCASSPGTGDFHGYTFGSGTRLTVV.

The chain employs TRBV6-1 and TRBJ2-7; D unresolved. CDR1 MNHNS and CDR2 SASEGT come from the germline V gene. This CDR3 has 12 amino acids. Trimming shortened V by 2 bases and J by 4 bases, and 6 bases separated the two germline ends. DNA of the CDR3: TGTGCCAGCAGTGAACTAGGATACGAGCAGTACTTC. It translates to CASSELGYEQYF.